The present T cell receptor beta chain was sequenced within a study of molecular identifiers for immune sequencing clone quantification. Trimming shortened V by 1 base and J by 5 bases, and 14 bases separated the two germline ends. The germline V gene has CDR1 MGHRA and CDR2 YSYEKL. This CDR3 region has 15 residues. One entry per CDR3 protein results from TCRdb running MiXCR on the PCR reads. The repertoire holds about 320,000 distinct CDR3 sequences, with 20% to 25% as singletons. Notes on this clonotype: The antigen remains unidentified. Possible read error: a much larger clone is one base away.

Sequencing libraries of naive CD8 cells derived from approximately 20,000 to 1,000,000 sorted cells with 10%, 30% or 50% RNA. Whole-study findings and limits: Clonotypes topping 20 RNA copies carried over 98% of effector molecules but under 1% of naive ones.

Sequences were obtained from naive CD8+ T cells from blood, with Jurkat cell RNA spiked in. Subset of the sample: FACS-sorted CD8+CD4-CCR7+CD45RA+ naive T cells. The TCR comes from a human donor in good health. Some libraries in this study had Jurkat cell RNA spiked in. The chain recombines TRBV4-1 with TRBJ2-5; D is unclear. The chain's CDR3 is CASSQVDSRDETQYF. For the CDR3, the DNA is TGCGCCAGCAGCCAAGTTGATAGCCGCGACGAGACCCAGTACTTC.